This T cell receptor (beta chain) appears in the sequencing data of a study of cytomegalovirus exposure and HLA in healthy donors. Trimming took 7 bases from V and 0 from J, leaving 16 bases between them. From germline, CDR1 is SGHDN and CDR2 FVKESK. The CDR3 length is 16 residues. TCRdb's copy holds only in-frame clones and misses some; the assay was immunoSEQ multiplex PCR. The table shows 130,000 to 150,000 clones, with 89% occurring only once. The V call is TRBV14, the J call TRBJ2-1, with unresolved D. The specimen was PBMCs. This receptor was identified in a woman aged 18-30 years in good health and CMV-seropositive. CDR3 DNA: TGTGCCAGCACCAGCAGCTCCTCTAGCTCCTACAATGAGCAGTTCTTC. Translated: CASTSSSSSSYNEQFF.